The 3 T cell receptor beta chains below were found in one sample sequenced in a study of CD8+CD57+ T cells in acquired aplastic anemia. Genomic DNA, the template, was used for profiling of the TCR beta VDJ and CDR3. TCRdb used MiXCR to reprocess the reads, holding one entry per CDR3 protein. Here the sample spans under 350,000 distinct CDR3 sequences, about 50% being singletons. Patients who underwent sequencing had shown CD8+CD57+ cell expansion by flow cytometry. Sequencing used sorted CD4+, CD8+, or CD8+CD57+ T cells (not recorded which) from PBMCs. The source is a human donor with aplastic anemia.

J is TRBJ2-7 and V is TRBV7-8, with 7 bases that match TRBD1. Looked up from germline, CDR1 is SGHVS and CDR2 is FQNEAQ. The CDR3 has 13 residues. J gave up 7 bases and V 5 bases, and 8 bases lay outside the gene matches. The CDR3, as DNA: TGTGCCAGCAGCCAACAGGGGCAGGGTGAGCAGTACTTC. Encoded protein: CASSQQGQGEQYF. The full variable domain, rest sourced from reference TRBV7-8 and TRBJ2-7, is GAGVSQSPRYKVAKRGQDVALRCDPISGHVSLFWYQQALGQGPEFLTYFQNEAQLDKSGLPSDRFFAERPEGSVSTLKIQRTQQEDSAVYLCASSQQGQGEQYFGPGTRLTVT.

The chain joins TRBV10-1 to TRBJ2-1; tentative D call: TRBD2 (5 bases). CDR1 and CDR2 (germline): WNHNN, SYGVQD (reference sequence). Trimming took 10 bases from V and 0 from J, leaving 10 bases between them. This CDR3 comprises 13 residues. The CDR3 sequence: CATIRDSYNEQFF. The CDR3 DNA is TGCGCCACGATCCGGGACTCCTACAATGAGCAGTTCTTC.

This chain joins TRBV7-9 and TRBJ2-7; maybe TRBD1 (6 bases). This CDR3 has 15 amino acids. Germline V CDR1 and CDR2: SEHNR, FQNEAQ (reference sequence). V gave up 2 bases and J gave up 2 bases, with 13 bases separating them. CDR3 nucleotide sequence: TGTGCCAGCAGCTTACGGCAGGGGACCGCCTACGAGCAGTACTTC. Amino acids: CASSLRQGTAYEQYF.